The source of this T cell receptor beta chain is a study of cytomegalovirus exposure and HLA in healthy donors. This CDR3 spans 16 amino acids. The junction had 10 bases not matched to a gene; V was cut back by 6 bases and J by 8 bases. CDR1 and CDR2 (germline): LNHDA, SQIVND (reference sequence). A multiplex PCR was run with 60 Vbeta primers and 13 Jbeta primers. This table comes from immunoSEQ multiplex PCR, and its TCRdb copy is limited to in-frame clones, with some not included. Of about 140,000 clones listed, approximately 76% are singletons. The sequence derives from a man in his forties or fifties in good health and CMV-seronegative. The specimen was PBMCs. The V gene is TRBV19, the J gene TRBJ2-1; 13 nucleotides line up with TRBD2. The CDR3 sequence is CASSGRTSGSTHEQFF. For the CDR3, the DNA is TGTGCCAGTAGCGGCCGGACTAGCGGGAGCACCCATGAGCAGTTCTTC.